This T cell receptor beta chain was documented in a study of monozygotic twins with inflammatory bowel disease. Study-wide findings and caveats: Support was absent for any single strong signal or clonotype linked to IBD. The co-twins with IBD showed lower TCRbeta diversity (inverse Simpson) than their healthy siblings.

With no T cell sorting beforehand, total RNA was isolated from whole blood. The CDR3 consists of 13 residues. Germline V gene data show CDR1 as SQVTM and CDR2 as ANQGSEA. With regard to this clonotype: Its antigen is as yet unknown.

After re-calling the 5' RACE reads, TCRdb lists one entry per CDR3 protein, DNA absent. Recorded here are about 210,000 distinct CDR3 sequences; the top ten clones represent roughly 8%. This TCR came from a human donor with ulcerative colitis or Crohn's disease, or a healthy co-twin of an affected twin (not recorded which). Sequences were obtained from blood. The chain carries TRBV29-1 and TRBJ1-2; TCRdb gives TRBD1 as the D gene, but with no DNA this cannot be confirmed. The CDR3: CSAAGGGNYGYTF.